Listed below are T cell receptor beta chains from one sample, sequenced in a study of blood T cell repertoires in COVID-19. Some clones are missing from TCRdb's copy, which holds only in-frame ones; the method was immunoSEQ multiplex PCR. The sample yields about 210,000 clones, around 84% seen once. The sample was peripheral blood. Receptors originate from a man aged 50 to 60 with active or convalescent COVID-19. Both conserved end residues are part of each CDR3. The order of the fields is V gene, clone size, J gene, D gene, CDR3 protein, CDR3 DNA. The D gene is left open where the match is weak. The size field is filled for only some rows; it gives once, few, many or a size class.

TRBV15	NA	TRBJ2-5	NA	CATSPRFRETQYF	TGTGCCACCAGCCCCCGCTTCAGAGAGACCCAGTACTTC
TRBV24-1	NA	TRBJ2-1	TRBD2	CATSDSRGLAGDHQFF	TGTGCCACCAGTGATTCAAGGGGACTAGCGGGAGATCATCAGTTCTTC
TRBV7-3	NA	TRBJ2-3	NA	CASSLGWADTQYF	TGTGCCAGCAGCCTGGGCTGGGCCGATACGCAGTATTTT
TRBV6-6	NA	TRBJ2-2	NA	CASRQGFDTGELFF	TGTGCCAGCAGACAGGGATTTGACACCGGGGAGCTGTTTTTT
TRBV5-1	NA	TRBJ1-6	TRBD1	CASSTRTGDNSPLHF	TGCGCCAGCAGCACCCGGACAGGTGATAATTCACCCCTCCACTTT
TRBV28	NA	TRBJ1-3	TRBD1	CASSFPLPSGQGRNTIYF	TGTGCCAGCAGTTTCCCCCTCCCCTCGGGACAGGGGAGAAACACCATATATTTT
TRBV28	NA	TRBJ1-5	TRBD1	CASSSPYRGNQPQHF	TGTGCCAGCAGTTCACCTTACAGGGGAAATCAGCCCCAGCATTTT
TRBV6-5	NA	TRBJ2-1	NA	CASSYSVRESYNEQFF	TGTGCCAGCAGTTACTCGGTACGGGAGAGTTACAATGAGCAGTTCTTC
TRBV5-6	NA	TRBJ1-2	TRBD1	CASSLWDRAYYGYTF	TGTGCCAGCAGCTTGTGGGACAGGGCTTACTATGGCTACACCTTC
TRBV7-8	NA	TRBJ1-5	TRBD1	CASSSGDRDNQPQHF	TGTGCCAGCAGCTCGGGCGACAGGGACAATCAGCCCCAGCATTTT
TRBV5-5	NA	TRBJ2-7	NA	CASSPILSRGGARDEQYF	TGTGCCAGCAGCCCAATACTTAGTAGAGGGGGGGCGAGGGACGAGCAGTACTTC
TRBV6-5	NA	TRBJ1-1	TRBD1	CASSSGTGVNTEAFF	TGTGCCAGCAGTTCCGGGACAGGGGTTAACACTGAAGCTTTCTTT
TRBV14	NA	TRBJ2-1	TRBD2	CASSHISGSSYNEQFF	TGTGCCAGCAGCCATATTAGCGGGAGCTCCTACAATGAGCAGTTCTTC
TRBV5-4	NA	TRBJ1-4	NA	CASSLGGGEGEKLFF	TGTGCCAGCAGCTTGGGTGGAGGGGAAGGCGAAAAACTGTTTTTT
TRBV7-2	NA	TRBJ1-6	NA	CASSLTGLGSPLHF	TGTGCCAGCAGCTTAACAGGGTTAGGGTCACCCCTCCACTTT
TRBV4-3	NA	TRBJ2-3	NA	CASSRTGSSTDTQYF	TGCGCCAGCAGCCGAACCGGGTCTAGCACAGATACGCAGTATTTT
TRBV28	few	TRBJ1-2	TRBD1	CASSVGGTGVGGYTF	TGTGCCAGCAGTGTAGGTGGGACAGGGGTGGGCGGCTACACCTTC
TRBV27	NA	TRBJ2-1	NA	CASSTLRSGPAEQFF	TGTGCCAGCAGTACCCTACGTTCAGGGCCCGCTGAGCAGTTCTTC
TRBV12-5	NA	TRBJ2-1	NA	CASAPGTAGGDEQFF	TGTGCTAGTGCCCCTGGGACAGCCGGGGGAGATGAGCAGTTCTTC
TRBV7-6	NA	TRBJ2-1	NA	CASSLLNEQFF	TGTGCCAGCAGCTTACTCAATGAGCAGTTCTTC
TRBV18	NA	TRBJ1-2	TRBD1	CASSPRQGGYGYTF	TGTGCCAGCTCACCTAGACAGGGGGGCTATGGCTACACCTTC
TRBV19	NA	TRBJ2-1	TRBD2	CASNAGLAFNEQFF	TGTGCCAGTAATGCGGGACTAGCGTTCAATGAGCAGTTCTTC
TRBV28	NA	TRBJ1-2	TRBD1	CASSSGQGKEAYGYTF	TGTGCCAGCAGTTCGGGACAGGGGAAAGAGGCTTATGGCTACACCTTC
TRBV5-8	NA	TRBJ2-2	NA	CASSLAGSSGELFF	TGTGCCAGCAGCTTGGCCGGGAGTAGCGGGGAGCTGTTTTTT
TRBV7-9	NA	TRBJ1-3	NA	CASSHPGEPGNTIYF	TGTGCCAGCAGCCATCCAGGGGAACCTGGAAACACCATATATTTT
TRBV7-3	NA	TRBJ2-1	NA	CASSLSNEQFF	TGTGCCAGCAGCTTATCAAATGAGCAGTTCTTC
TRBV27	NA	TRBJ1-4	NA	CASPYRGGLRVRTNEKLFF	TGTGCCAGCCCTTACCGGGGGGGGCTAAGGGTGCGGACTAATGAAAAACTGTTTTTT
TRBV2	NA	TRBJ2-3	TRBD1	CASSGQGAADTQYF	TGTGCCAGCAGTGGGCAGGGGGCCGCAGATACGCAGTATTTT
TRBV7-9	NA	TRBJ2-5	TRBD1	CASSFGTGQETQYF	TGTGCCAGCAGCTTCGGGACAGGCCAAGAGACCCAGTACTTC
TRBV19	NA	TRBJ2-1	NA	CASSIDLPGAGEEEQFF	TGTGCCAGTAGTATAGATCTACCGGGGGCGGGAGAGGAGGAGCAGTTCTTC
TRBV4-2	few	TRBJ1-2	TRBD1	CASSRQGAGYGYTF	TGTGCCAGCAGCCGACAGGGGGCAGGCTATGGCTACACCTTC
TRBV28	NA	TRBJ2-1	NA	CASSFRGRLYNEQFF	TGTGCCAGCAGTTTTCGGGGGAGGCTCTACAATGAGCAGTTCTTC
TRBV10-3	NA	TRBJ1-2	TRBD1	CAIRLTGGHGYTF	TGTGCCATCAGATTGACAGGGGGCCATGGCTACACCTTC
TRBV19	NA	TRBJ1-4	NA	CASSTNAGGDFNEKLFF	TGTGCCAGTAGTACCAACGCGGGAGGTGACTTTAATGAAAAACTGTTTTTT
TRBV19	NA	TRBJ2-7	TRBD2	CASRPGTPGGYEQYF	TGTGCCAGTAGACCGGGGACCCCGGGAGGCTACGAGCAGTACTTC
TRBV6-2/TRBV6-3	NA	TRBJ2-7	NA	CASSYGGAPNYEQYF	TGTGCCAGCAGTTATGGAGGAGCGCCGAATTACGAGCAGTACTTC
TRBV7-2	NA	TRBJ1-6	NA	CASSLMTGSYNSPLHF	TGTGCCAGCAGCCTCATGACAGGTTCCTATAATTCACCCCTCCACTTT
TRBV11-2	NA	TRBJ2-2	NA	CASSSRTLRTELFF	TGTGCCAGCAGCTCCCGGACTCTCCGAACGGAGCTGTTTTTT
TRBV29-1	NA	TRBJ1-2	NA	CSVEGGGGSLRYGYTF	TGCAGCGTCGAAGGGGGGGGAGGTTCACTTAGATATGGCTACACCTTC
TRBV2	once	TRBJ2-6	NA	CASSPEGVGANVLTF	TGTGCCAGCAGCCCAGAGGGGGTCGGGGCCAACGTCCTGACTTTC